Below, 14 T cell receptor beta chains from the same sample are listed, as sequenced in a study of cytomegalovirus exposure and HLA in healthy donors. This PCR relied on a set of 60 Vbeta primers and 13 Jbeta primers. TCRdb's copy holds only in-frame clones and misses some; the assay was immunoSEQ multiplex PCR. Counted here are about 100,000 clones, about 80% occurring once; the ten biggest clones make up about 2.6%. Specimen: PBMCs. The receptors shown here come from a man in his fifties in good health and CMV-seropositive.

This sequence joins TRBV2 and TRBJ2-3; D unresolved. Germline loops: CDR1 SNHLY, CDR2 FYNNEI. V was clipped by 1 base and J by 8 bases, with 10 bases between them. This CDR3 has 13 residues. The chain's CDR3 is CASSEGVQSTQYF. DNA of the CDR3: TGTGCCAGCAGTGAAGGCGTACAGTCTACGCAGTATTTT.

This clone has a handful of counts. This chain uses TRBV5-6 with TRBJ1-6; weak D call: TRBD1 (5 bases). Trimming shortened V by 2 bases and J by 5 bases, and 11 bases separated the two germline ends. This CDR3 is 15 amino acids long. CDR1 is SGHDT and CDR2 is YYEEEE in the germline V gene. The CDR3 loop is CASSLWGRHNSPLHF. As DNA, the CDR3 is TGTGCCAGCAGCTTATGGGGGAGGCATAATTCACCCCTCCACTTT.

As regards this clone: The same CDR3 also results from other DNA sequences found in this sample. This chain joins TRBV6-1 and TRBJ2-1; TRBD2 matches 7 bases. The V gene's germline CDR1 is MNHNS and CDR2 SASEGT. The CDR3 covers 15 residues. Unmatched junction bases numbered 7, after V lost 3 bases and J lost 5 bases. The CDR3 DNA reads TGTGCCAGCAGTGAGGCGGCGGGAGATAACAATGAGCAGTTCTTC. Protein product: CASSEAAGDNNEQFF.

As to this clone: Other DNA sequences within the sample encode an identical CDR3. This chain links TRBV2 with TRBJ2-5; D may be TRBD1 (7 bases). Trimming shortened V by 6 bases and J by 5 bases, and 16 bases separated the two germline ends. The CDR3 sequence is 14 residues long. The germline CDR1 and CDR2 sequences are SNHLY and FYNNEI. The CDR3 bases are TGTGCCAGCAGCCGACAGGGAGGAGGGGAGACCCAGTACTTC. Protein product: CASSRQGGGETQYF. The complete variable domain, with remaining parts taken from reference TRBV2 and TRBJ2-5, reads EPEVTQTPSHQVTQMGQEVILRCVPISNHLYFYWYRQILGQKVEFLVSFYNNEISEKSEIFDDQFSVERPDGSNFTLKIRSTKLEDSAMYFCASSRQGGGETQYFGPGTRLLVL.

The chain employs TRBV6-5 and TRBJ1-6, with 8 bases aligning to TRBD1. V lost 4 bases, J lost 13 bases, and 9 bases stayed unmatched. Germline V gives CDR1 MNHEY, CDR2 SVGAGI. The CDR3 spans 14 residues. The chain's CDR3 is CASSSGTGGPPLHF. The DNA of the CDR3 is TGTGCCAGCAGTTCCGGGACAGGCGGTCCCCCCCTCCACTTT.

V is TRBV5-1 and J is TRBJ1-1; D is undetermined. The V gene lost 4 bases and the J gene lost 1 base, with 14 bases spanning the gap. The germline gives CDR1 SGHRS, CDR2 YFSETQ. The CDR3 length is 15 residues. The CDR3 spells CASSPVGRSNTEAFF. In nucleotides, the CDR3 is TGCGCCAGCAGCCCGGTGGGCAGATCGAACACTGAAGCTTTCTTT.

V is TRBV7-2 and J is TRBJ2-7, with a possible D match to TRBD2 (7 bases). Germline V gives CDR1 SGHTA, CDR2 FQGNSA. V was clipped by 4 bases and J by 2 bases, with 15 bases between them. The CDR3 is 15 residues long. The CDR3: CASSWPGRGTYEQYF. The CDR3 DNA sequence: TGTGCCAGCAGCTGGCCAGGGAGGGGGACCTACGAGCAGTACTTC.

This clone was recorded a few times. CDR3 protein: CASRRGRNTEAFF. The DNA for the CDR3 is TGTGCCTCCCGGCGGGGTCGGAACACTGAAGCTTTCTTT. The chain recombines TRBV5-6 with TRBJ1-1; the D is unclear. V gave up 10 bases and J gave up 1 base, with 14 bases separating them. The CDR3 is 13 amino acids. Germline loops: CDR1 SGHDT, CDR2 YYEEEE. Complete variable domain (other parts from reference TRBV5-6 and TRBJ1-1): DAGVTQSPTHLIKTRGQQVTLRCSPKSGHDTVSWYQQALGQGPQFIFQYYEEEERQRGNFPDRFSGHQFPNYSSELNVNALLLGDSALYLCASRRGRNTEAFFGQGTRLTVV.

The chain recombines TRBV11-2 with TRBJ2-2, with TRBD1 matching 9 bases. V gave up 6 bases and J gave up 3 bases; unmatched junction bases: 2. The CDR3 has 14 amino acids. Germline assignment: CDR1 SGHAT and CDR2 FQNNGV. The CDR3 region has the DNA TGTGCCAGCAGTCGGACAGGGGACACCGGGGAGCTGTTTTTT. This translates into CASSRTGDTGELFF.

Only a few counts were recorded for this clone. CDR3: CASSIGNPGGKNIQYF. The CDR3 DNA follows: TGTGCCAGTAGTATAGGAAACCCCGGGGGGAAAAACATTCAGTACTTC. The chain links TRBV19 to TRBJ2-4, with 7 positions matching TRBD2. CDR3 length equals 16 residues. V trimming: 1 base; J trimming: 4 bases; junction bases outside the gene matches: 7. CDR1 is LNHDA, CDR2 SQIVND, per germline (reference sequence).

CDR3 in amino acids: CASSVEGALAGTSTDTQYF. The CDR3 nucleotides read TGTGCCAGCAGCGTAGAAGGGGCTTTGGCGGGGACTAGCACAGATACGCAGTATTTT. The rearrangement joins TRBV9 to TRBJ2-3, with a possible D match to TRBD2 (6 bases). The CDR3 has 19 amino acids. Trimming removed 0 bases at V and 0 bases at J, with 20 bases between. Germline assignment: CDR1 SGDLS and CDR2 YYNGEE.

The chain links TRBV11-2 to TRBJ1-2; unclear D gene. This CDR3 region has 15 residues. V lost 5 bases and J 8 bases, leaving 21 bases between the germline ends. The germline CDR1 and CDR2 sequences are SGHAT and FQNNGV. CDR3 protein: CASSQRIFMPSGYTF. CDR3 nucleotides: TGTGCCAGCAGCCAGAGGATTTTTATGCCATCGGGCTACACCTTC.

The chain has TRBV19 and TRBJ1-1; no clear D gene. CDR3 length: 12 residues. The V gene lost 6 bases and the J gene lost 1 base, with 6 bases spanning the gap. Germline-derived CDR1 and CDR2 are LNHDA and SQIVND (reference sequence). The CDR3 sequence: CASSLGNTEAFF. The DNA for the CDR3 is TGTGCCAGTAGCCTCGGGAACACTGAAGCTTTCTTT.

This clone appeared a few times. The gene calls are TRBV5-5 and TRBJ2-7; perhaps TRBD1 as D (6 bases). The germline gives CDR1 SGHKS, CDR2 YYEKEE (reference sequence). Trimming removed 4 bases at V and 1 base at J, with 12 bases between. This CDR3 is built from 14 residues. Written as DNA, the CDR3 is TGTGCCAGCAGCCCGTACACAGGGTCCTACGAGCAGTACTTC. Translated: CASSPYTGSYEQYF.